One sample yielded the 2 T cell receptor beta chains listed below, sequenced in a study of siplizumab effects on memory and regulatory T cells. The data were produced by immunoSEQ multiplex PCR, yet TCRdb's version contains in-frame clones alone and is incomplete. The data hold fewer than 20,000 clones, with roughly 49% observed a single time. These TCRs are of unknown antigen specificity. The authors kept the mixed lymphocyte reaction cells in coculture at 37°C for approximately 6 days. Sequences were obtained from CFSE-low (dividing) CD4+ T cells sorted from an allogeneic mixed lymphocyte reaction. Source of these receptors: a human donor in good health; the cells came from an allogeneic mixed lymphocyte reaction.

This clone was detected only a few times. V and J are TRBV5-1 and TRBJ2-3, with 10 bases that match TRBD1. Looked up from germline, CDR1 is SGHRS and CDR2 is YFSETQ. This CDR3 has 16 residues. The V gene end was trimmed by 6 bases and the J gene end by 4 bases; junction bases not matched to a gene: 11. The CDR3 here is CASTHARTGGSDTQYF. As DNA, the CDR3 is TGCGCCAGCACCCACGCCCGGACAGGGGGTTCAGATACGCAGTATTTT.

Concerning this clone itself: This may stem from a read error, because a much larger clone lies one nucleotide away. The chain carries TRBV5-6 and TRBJ2-5, with TRBD2 matching over 7 bases. The V gene's germline CDR1 is SGHDT and CDR2 YYEEEE. The CDR3 has 16 residues. For the CDR3, the DNA is TGTGCCCGCAGCTTGGCTCAAGGGGCCGGGGGGGAGACCCAGTACTTC. This gives the protein CARSLAQGAGGETQYF.